The present T cell receptor beta chain was sequenced within a study of Graves' ophthalmopathy and Graves' hyperthyroidism. About this clonotype itself: What it binds is unknown. Because it lacks the conserved phenylalanine or tryptophan at the end, this CDR3 is likely a read error.

Between the trimmed V and J ends, which lost 0 bases and 2 bases, there was a span of 11 bases. Germline V gene data show CDR1 as SQVTM and CDR2 as ANQGSEA. This CDR3 has 15 amino acids. Other autoimmune diseases, uncontrolled infections, pregnancy or lactation led to the exclusion of patients. Using RNA transcripts, the TCR beta CDR3 regions were amplified. The authors performed first-round RT-PCR with HTBI primers and then a second-round multiplex PCR. TCRdb analysed the multiplex PCR reads with MiXCR anew, one entry per CDR3 protein. This sample carries hundreds of thousands of distinct CDR3 sequences, roughly 21% of them seen once, and the ten largest clones take roughly 3%. Findings of the study overall: A model built from 13 signatures distinguished ophthalmopathy from stable hyperthyroidism with 85% to 90% sensitivity and 70% to 84% specificity. Blood also harbored most expanded thyroid clonotypes above 0.001 frequency.

V and J are TRBV29-1 and TRBJ1-5, with no clear D. This clonotype was sampled from a woman aged 18-29 years with stable Graves' hyperthyroidism. Sequences were obtained from peripheral blood. Here the CDR3 DNA reads TGCAGCGTTGAAGAGGCGGGGTCGGGCAATCAGCCCCAGCATTTA. Protein product: CSVEEAGSGNQPQHL.